This T cell receptor (beta chain) was sequenced for a study of cytomegalovirus exposure and HLA in healthy donors. Study-wide points: HLA alleles showed associations with 16,951 TCR beta sequences in a later analysis, at a 0.05 false discovery rate. As a later analysis showed, a missense DCLRE1C variant was linked to trimming of TCR beta V- and J-genes. Some V segments, TRBV6-2 and TRBV6-3 among them, were indistinguishable and were therefore excluded. Relative to equally common others, HLA-associated TCR beta chains showed greater clonal expansion in a later analysis.

Primers included in the PCR were 60 Vbeta and 13 Jbeta primers. Sequencing used immunoSEQ multiplex PCR; TCRdb keeps in-frame clones, though not all of them. There are about 78,000 clones in the sample; over 70% occur only once, and roughly 30% lies in the top ten. The V gene end was trimmed by 4 bases and the J gene end by 12 bases; junction bases not matched to a gene: 8. The CDR3 is made up of 12 amino acids. Germline V gives CDR1 SQVTM, CDR2 ANQGSEA. Regarding this clone: What it recognizes is unknown.

The sequenced material came from PBMCs. The source is a man aged 50 or older in good health and CMV-seropositive. The chain has TRBV29-1 and TRBJ2-4, with 8 bases matching TRBD2. CDR3 residues: CSVVTTSDSQYF. CDR3 DNA sequence: TGCAGCGTTGTTACGACTAGCGACAGTCAGTACTTC.